Below are 32 T cell receptor beta chains sequenced from a single sample in a study of T cells after yellow fever vaccination. TCRdb reprocessed the 5' RACE reads via MiXCR and lists one record per CDR3 protein. The table records nearly 300,000 distinct CDR3 sequences, 7.5% to 9% of them present only once. Here the sequenced sample was CD4+ T cells sorted from PBMCs, taken 5 days after the yellow fever booster vaccination. The receptors were sampled from a man aged 18 to 30 who received the YFV17D yellow fever vaccine.

The V and J genes are TRBV6-2 or TRBV6-3 and TRBJ2-7; the D call may be TRBD1 or TRBD2 (5 bases each). Germline CDR1 and CDR2: MNHEY and SVGEGT. This CDR3 region has 15 residues. The V end was cut by 2 bases, the J end by 2 bases, with 13 bases between. The CDR3 spells CASSYKADTPYEQYV. The CDR3 DNA reads TGTGCCAGCAGTTACAAAGCGGACACCCCCTACGAGCAGTACGTC.

This clonotype was detected many times. The V call is TRBV20-1, the J call TRBJ2-5, with a weak D call TRBD1 (5 bases). CDR1 and CDR2 (germline): DFQATT, SNEGSKA (reference sequence). The V end was cut by 2 bases, the J end by 4 bases, with 5 bases between. The CDR3 consists of 11 residues. The CDR3, as DNA: TGCAGTGCTAGACAGGGAGAGACCCAGTACTTC. It specifies CSARQGETQYF.

The table lists this clonotype with a few counts. The chain links TRBV7-3 to TRBJ1-6, with unresolved D. Trimming removed 5 bases from V and 6 bases from J, with 14 bases in between. Germline values: CDR1 SGHTA, CDR2 FQGTGA. This CDR3 region has 15 residues. The CDR3 DNA reads as TGTGCCAGCAGCGATCTCGGGCTTCCTAATTCACCCCTCCACTTT. It codes for CASSDLGLPNSPLHF.

The V gene is TRBV7-2, the J gene TRBJ2-5; 8 positions match TRBD2. V gave up 5 bases and J gave up 7 bases; unmatched junction bases: 3. The CDR3 loop spans 12 amino acids. Looked up from germline, CDR1 is SGHTA and CDR2 is FQGNSA. CDR3 region: CASSRAGGTQYF. The DNA of the CDR3 is TGTGCCAGCAGCAGGGCGGGGGGGACCCAGTACTTC. The full variable domain, with the rest looked up from reference TRBV7-2 and TRBJ2-5, is GAGVSQSPSNKVTEKGKDVELRCDPISGHTALYWYRQSLGQGLEFLIYFQGNSAPDKSGLPSDRFSAERTGGSVSTLTIQRTQQEDSAVYLCASSRAGGTQYFGPGTRLLVL.

The V call is TRBV7-2, the J call TRBJ2-7, with 11 positions matching TRBD1. The germline gives CDR1 SGHTA, CDR2 FQGNSA. CDR3 size: 19 residues. Trimming cost V 6 bases and J 0 bases; bases outside gene matches: 16. In DNA, the CDR3 is TGTGCCAGCAGAATCCGGACGGACAGGGGGCGCGCAAGCTCCTACGAGCAGTACGTC. It yields the protein CASRIRTDRGRASSYEQYV.

A few counts support this clonotype. The CDR3 spells CASSSPDGLGTDTQYF. The CDR3 DNA sequence: TGTGCCAGCAGCTCCCCGGACGGATTGGGCACAGATACGCAGTATTTT. The gene calls are TRBV5-4 and TRBJ2-3; D remains unclear. The CDR3 sequence is 16 residues long. Per germline, CDR1 SGHNT and CDR2 YYREEE (reference sequence). Trimming left V 3 bases short and J 1 base short, with 15 bases between.

This clonotype was seen a few times. The chain recombines TRBV28 with TRBJ1-5, with D possibly matching TRBD1 (5 bases). Germline V CDR1 and CDR2: MDHEN, SYDVKM. V lost 4 bases, J lost 2 bases, and 12 bases lay in between. CDR3 length: 15 amino acids. DNA of the CDR3: TGTGCCAGCAGTTCAGGGTTCGGGGGCAATCAGCCCCAGCATTTT. Translating it yields CASSSGFGGNQPQHF.

This clonotype turned up a few times. The rearrangement joins TRBV2 to TRBJ2-3; no clear D. Germline CDR1 reads SNHLY; CDR2 reads FYNNEI. Trimming removed 3 bases at V and 2 bases at J, with 6 bases between. This CDR3 contains 13 residues. CDR3 sequence: CASSDYITDTQYF. The DNA of the CDR3 is TGTGCCAGCAGTGACTACATCACAGATACGCAGTATTTT.

This clonotype has just a few counts. The gene calls are TRBV6-2 or TRBV6-3 and TRBJ2-4, with D unclear. Looked up from germline, CDR1 is MNHEY and CDR2 is SVGEGT. The germline V and J ends were trimmed by 4 bases and 9 bases, with 13 bases remaining between them. The CDR3 has 13 residues. CDR3 loop: CASSSTGDGIQYF. The CDR3 region has the DNA TGTGCCAGCAGTTCGACTGGGGATGGCATTCAGTACTTC.

The rearrangement uses TRBV5-1 and TRBJ2-5; 12 bases map to TRBD2. This CDR3 is built from 15 residues. With V trimmed by 3 bases and J by 4 bases, 4 bases remained unmatched. Germline V CDR1 and CDR2: SGHRS, YFSETQ. The CDR3 sequence is CASSWTSGEGETQYF. CDR3 sequence (DNA): TGCGCCAGCAGCTGGACTAGCGGGGAGGGAGAGACCCAGTACTTC.

There are a few counts of this clonotype. This chain connects TRBV7-9 to TRBJ2-1; no firm D call. Trimming stripped 2 bases from V and 4 bases from J, with 12 bases between. Germline loops: CDR1 SEHNR, CDR2 FQNEAQ (reference sequence). The CDR3 is made up of 15 amino acids. For the CDR3, the DNA is TGTGCCAGCAGCTTATCCTTCGGGCGATACAATGAGCAGTTCTTC. This codes for CASSLSFGRYNEQFF.

This clonotype showed up just a few times. V gene TRBV10-3 combines with J gene TRBJ1-6, with 9 nucleotides matching TRBD1. CDR3 length equals 14 residues. Germline V CDR1 and CDR2: ENHRY, SYGVKD. The V and J ends lost 5 bases and 8 bases, in that order; junction bases with no gene match: 4. CDR3 sequence reads: CAISLRQGDSPLHF. CDR3 nucleotides: TGTGCCATCAGTCTTAGACAGGGGGATTCACCCCTCCACTTT.

This sequence joins TRBV9 and TRBJ1-4, with unresolved D. The V and J ends lost 0 bases and 7 bases respectively, with 13 bases between them. In germline, CDR1 is SGDLS, CDR2 YYNGEE. The CDR3 is 15 amino acids. Here the CDR3 reads CASSVEVSGSEKLFF. The DNA of the CDR3 is TGTGCCAGCAGCGTAGAAGTGTCAGGTAGTGAAAAACTGTTTTTT.

This clonotype was detected many times. This chain joins TRBV20-1 and TRBJ2-3; 9 bases match TRBD1. The CDR3 extends over 17 amino acids. Germline assignment: CDR1 DFQATT and CDR2 SNEGSKA (reference sequence). Trimming removed 6 bases from V and 0 bases from J; junction bases left unmatched: 13. Written as DNA, the CDR3 is TGCAGTGCGACTCCGGGACAGGGAATTTCTAGCACAGATACGCAGTATTTT. Protein product: CSATPGQGISSTDTQYF.

In this sample, this clonotype turned up a few times. The chain is built from TRBV20-1 and TRBJ1-4; possible D gene TRBD1, 5 bases. Germline CDR1 reads DFQATT; CDR2 reads SNEGSKA (reference sequence). The V end lost 0 bases, the J end lost 4 bases, and 12 bases lay between the germline ends. The CDR3 consists of 15 residues. In nucleotides, the CDR3 is TGCAGTGCTAGAGATCTCAGGGACGGTAATGAAAAACTGTTTTTT. Amino acids: CSARDLRDGNEKLFF.

In its sample, this clonotype was seen a few times. This sequence joins TRBV18 and TRBJ2-3, with a possible D match to TRBD2 (5 bases). The CDR3 is 14 residues long. Germline loops: CDR1 KGHSH, CDR2 LQKENI. With 4 bases removed from V and 0 bases from J, the gap between germline ends came to 8 bases. In DNA form, the CDR3 reads TGTGCCAGCTCACAACTAGAAAGCACAGATACGCAGTATTTT. Amino acids: CASSQLESTDTQYF. Full variable domain (rest looked up from reference TRBV18 and TRBJ2-3): NAGVMQNPRHLVRRRGQEARLRCSPMKGHSHVYWYRQLPEEGLKFMVYLQKENIIDESGMPKERFSAEFPKEGPSILRIQQVVRGDSAAYFCASSQLESTDTQYFGPGTRLTVL.

The sample holds many counts of this clonotype. V gene TRBV5-1 combines with J gene TRBJ1-4, with 8 bases matching TRBD1. The J segment lost 7 bases and the V segment lost 0 bases, leaving 2 bases of the junction unmatched. The CDR3 runs 14 residues. CDR1 is SGHRS and CDR2 is YFSETQ in the germline V gene. The CDR3 DNA follows: TGCGCCAGCAGCTTGGGACAGGGGAGTGAAAAACTGTTTTTT. This gives the protein CASSLGQGSEKLFF.

This rearrangement joins TRBV12-3 or TRBV12-4 to TRBJ1-5; D is unclear. The length of the CDR3 is 14 residues. Trimming took off 7 bases at V and 2 bases at J, with 12 bases between the two ends. In nucleotides, the CDR3 is TGTGCCAGCACCCTTATTGGGGGCAATCAGCCCCAGCATTTT. Translating gives CASTLIGGNQPQHF.

This clonotype showed up many times. This chain connects TRBV5-1 to TRBJ2-5; D is unclear. Trimming stripped 9 bases from V and 4 bases from J, with 19 bases between. Germline CDR1 is SGHRS and CDR2 is YFSETQ. This CDR3 comprises 14 residues. For the CDR3, the DNA is TGCGCCACCAAACCAGGACCGACCGGAGAGACCCAGTACTTC. Its protein is CATKPGPTGETQYF.

This clonotype was counted a few times. V usage is TRBV14 and J usage is TRBJ2-5; D unresolved. This CDR3 comprises 15 residues. V lost 4 bases and J 5 bases, leaving 17 bases between the germline ends. CDR1 is SGHDN, CDR2 FVKESK, per germline. Here the CDR3 reads CASSRQRVFGETQYF. For the CDR3, the DNA is TGTGCCAGCAGCCGCCAAAGAGTTTTCGGGGAGACCCAGTACTTC. Complete variable domain (other parts from reference TRBV14 and TRBJ2-5): EAGVTQFPSHSVIEKGQTVTLRCDPISGHDNLYWYRRVMGKEIKFLLHFVKESKQDESGMPNNRFLAERTGGTYSTLKVQPAELEDSGVYFCASSRQRVFGETQYFGPGTRLLVL.

In DNA, the CDR3 is TGTGCCAGCAGTTACTTTTCAGGGAATCAGCCCCAGCATTTT. It encodes CASSYFSGNQPQHF. This chain uses TRBV6-2 or TRBV6-3 with TRBJ1-5, with D possibly being TRBD1 (5 bases). The V gene's germline CDR1 is MNHEY and CDR2 SVGEGT. CDR3 length: 14 residues. The ends were cut back, 1 base at V and 4 bases at J, with 8 bases in the middle.

This clonotype was observed at least ten times. The V and J genes are TRBV4-1 and TRBJ2-2; the D is unclear. The CDR3 covers 13 residues. Per the germline V gene, CDR1 is MGHRA and CDR2 is YSYEKL. V dropped 4 bases and J dropped 6 bases, with 9 bases sitting between them. The chain's CDR3 is CASSRLGPGELFF. The CDR3 DNA follows: TGCGCCAGCAGCCGCCTTGGGCCCGGGGAGCTGTTTTTT.

The chain has TRBV12-3 or TRBV12-4 and TRBJ1-5, with TRBD1 as a possible D gene (5 bases). Trimming removed 5 bases at V and 4 bases at J, with 9 bases between. This CDR3 contains 13 residues. CDR3 DNA: TGTGCCAGCAGTCGGGGGTTTAATCAGCCCCAGCATTTT. Encoded protein: CASSRGFNQPQHF.

V usage is TRBV2 and J usage is TRBJ2-7; D remains ambiguous. This CDR3 has 14 residues. With 6 bases removed from V and 6 bases from J, the gap between germline ends came to 18 bases. Germline V gene data show CDR1 as SNHLY and CDR2 as FYNNEI. The CDR3 DNA reads as TGTGCCAGCAGCCTTGATGGTAACACCATCGAGCAGTACTTC. As protein: CASSLDGNTIEQYF.

V is TRBV3-1 and J is TRBJ1-6; D call uncertain. Per the germline V gene, CDR1 is LGHDT and CDR2 is YNNKEL (reference sequence). This CDR3 contains 15 residues. Trimming shortened V by 0 bases and J by 8 bases, and 11 bases separated the two germline ends. CDR3 protein: CASSQDRGRYSPLHF. The CDR3 bases are TGTGCCAGCAGCCAAGATCGAGGCCGATATTCACCCCTCCACTTT.

V usage is TRBV4-2 and J usage is TRBJ2-7; D not certain. In germline, CDR1 is LGHNA, CDR2 YNFKEQ. The CDR3 has 14 residues. V lost 0 bases to trimming and J lost 0 bases, with 6 bases between them. The CDR3 coding sequence is TGTGCCAGCAGCCAAGAACCGAGCTCCTACGAGCAGTACTTC. This encodes CASSQEPSSYEQYF.

This rearrangement joins TRBV30 to TRBJ2-2, with D possibly TRBD1 on 5 matching bases. Germline V gene lookup returns CDR1 GTSNPN and CDR2 SVGIG (reference sequence). With 0 bases removed from V and 3 bases from J, the gap between germline ends came to 11 bases. This CDR3 contains 15 residues. CDR3: CAWSVDRPDTGELFF. The DNA of the CDR3 is TGTGCCTGGAGTGTAGACAGACCAGACACCGGGGAGCTGTTTTTT.

Regarding this clonotype: A much more abundant neighbour one base away suggests this may be a read error. The chain links TRBV12-3 or TRBV12-4 to TRBJ2-1; no reliable D call. The CDR3 length is 13 residues. The CDR3 loop reads CASSLLPANGQFF. DNA for the CDR3: TGTGCCAGCAGTTTATTACCGGCCAATGGGCAGTTCTTC.

This clonotype was observed a handful of times. V usage is TRBV5-1 and J usage is TRBJ2-3; 7 nucleotides align to TRBD1. In germline, CDR1 is SGHRS, CDR2 YFSETQ. V lost 4 bases to trimming and J lost 5 bases; unmatched junction nucleotides: 4. The CDR3 covers 13 residues. Written as DNA, the CDR3 is TGCGCCAGCAGCCCCCAGGGGGAAGATACGCAGTATTTT. It encodes CASSPQGEDTQYF.

This rearrangement joins TRBV6-2 or TRBV6-3 to TRBJ1-1; 9 bases agree with TRBD1. V shed 2 bases and J 2 bases; nucleotides not matched to a gene: 6. CDR1 is MNHEY and CDR2 is SVGEGT in the germline V gene. The CDR3 loop spans 16 amino acids. DNA of the CDR3: TGTGCCAGCAGTTACAACAGGGGGCGCGTAAACACTGAAGCTTTCTTT. Its translation is CASSYNRGRVNTEAFF.

Only a few counts were recorded for this clonotype. V gene TRBV23-1 combines with J gene TRBJ2-2; 7 bases agree with TRBD2. TRBV23-1 is treated as an ORF (open reading frame) with a function not yet certain. Trimming at V came to 4 bases and at J to 1 base, leaving 12 bases not matched to a gene. The CDR3 runs to 18 residues. CDR3 nucleotide sequence: TGCGCCAGCAGTCGCAGTCCCTGGACTAGTGAGAACACCGGGGAGCTGTTTTTT. It codes for CASSRSPWTSENTGELFF.

This clonotype was seen at least ten times. The rearrangement links TRBV5-1 to TRBJ2-5; D unclear. Trimming removed 0 bases from V and 5 bases from J, with 11 bases in between. From germline, CDR1 is SGHRS and CDR2 YFSETQ. The CDR3 runs to 14 residues. The CDR3 sequence is CASSLVRARETQYF. CDR3 coding DNA: TGCGCCAGCAGCTTGGTCCGGGCGAGGGAGACCCAGTACTTC.